The 2 T cell receptor beta chains below were found in one sample sequenced in a study of blood T cell repertoires in COVID-19. Generated by immunoSEQ multiplex PCR, the TCRdb table keeps only in-frame clones and is missing some. The table includes 250,000 to 350,000 clones, approximately 85% detected once. Sequencing input: peripheral blood. The receptors were sampled from a human donor with COVID-19, enrolled during active disease. The donor label of this sample is uncertain.

This chain joins TRBV29-1 and TRBJ2-2; D perhaps matches TRBD2 (5 bases). CDR3 length: 12 amino acids. The germline V and J ends were trimmed by 7 bases and 6 bases, with 12 bases remaining between them. Germline V CDR1 and CDR2: SQVTM, ANQGSEA. CDR3 amino acids: CSAVLASGELFF. The CDR3 region has the DNA TGCAGCGCCGTTCTAGCTTCCGGGGAGCTGTTTTTT.

The chain has TRBV19 and TRBJ1-3; D is unresolved. Germline V gene lookup returns CDR1 LNHDA and CDR2 SQIVND (reference sequence). The CDR3 is made up of 13 amino acids. The V end was cut by 8 bases, the J end by 0 bases, with 8 bases between. CDR3 in amino acids: CASGATSGNTIYF. DNA for the CDR3: TGTGCCAGTGGAGCCACCTCTGGAAACACCATATATTTT.